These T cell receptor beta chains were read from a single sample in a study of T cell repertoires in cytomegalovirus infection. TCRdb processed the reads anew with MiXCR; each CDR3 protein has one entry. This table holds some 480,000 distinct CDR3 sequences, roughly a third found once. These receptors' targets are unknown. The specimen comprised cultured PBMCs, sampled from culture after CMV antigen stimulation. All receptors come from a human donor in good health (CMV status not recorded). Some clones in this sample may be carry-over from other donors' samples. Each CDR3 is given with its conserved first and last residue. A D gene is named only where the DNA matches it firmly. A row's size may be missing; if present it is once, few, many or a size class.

TGTGCCAGCAGCTTACGTAGTGGGATTTCCACCGGGGAGCTGTTTTTT	CASSLRSGISTGELFF	.	many	TRBJ2-2	TRBV7-8
TGTGCCAGCAGCCCTCGGCCCGGGACAACTAACACTGAAGCTTTCTTT	CASSPRPGTTNTEAFF	.	.	TRBJ1-1	TRBV7-2
TGTGCCAGCAGTTACTCCTCGGTGCTAGCGGGAGGAGGGGAGCAGTTCTTC	CASSYSSVLAGGGEQFF	TRBD2	.	TRBJ2-1	TRBV6-6
TGTGCCTGCGGGACATACGAGCAGTACTTC	CACGTYEQYF	.	.	TRBJ2-7	TRBV30
TGCGCCAGCAGCTCCACTTTAGCGGGAGGGCCGATTAATGAGCAGTTCTTC	CASSSTLAGGPINEQFF	TRBD2	.	TRBJ2-1	TRBV5-1
TGTGCCAGTAGTGGCCCCGGGACAGGGGTCACCGGGGAGCTGTTTTTT	CASSGPGTGVTGELFF	TRBD1	.	TRBJ2-2	TRBV19
TGTGCCAGCAGCCCAGGGGAAGGCTACACCTTC	CASSPGEGYTF	.	.	TRBJ1-2	TRBV7-2
TGCGCCAGCAGCCCTGGCGACAGCGCAACTAATGAAAAACTGTTTTTT	CASSPGDSATNEKLFF	.	.	TRBJ1-4	TRBV5-1
TGTGCCAGCAGCTATCTCTCCAGTAGATTCTCTGGGGCCAACGTCCTGACTTTC	CASSYLSSRFSGANVLTF	.	few	TRBJ2-6	TRBV7-8
TGTGCCAGCAGCTTAGCGAGATGGTCGGATGAGCAGTTCTTC	CASSLARWSDEQFF	.	many	TRBJ2-1	TRBV7-2
TGTGCCAGTACCCAGGACAGGGCCTCTGGAAACACCATATATTTT	CASTQDRASGNTIYF	TRBD1	.	TRBJ1-3	TRBV19
TGTGCCAGCATCAAGGACAGGGATTATAGCAATCAGCCCCAGCATTTT	CASIKDRDYSNQPQHF	TRBD1	.	TRBJ1-5	TRBV6-1
TGTGCCATCAGTGGCATTAGGGACACTGAAGCTTTCTTT	CAISGIRDTEAFF	.	.	TRBJ1-1	TRBV10-3
TGTGCCAGCAGTCACAGACAGGGGAATGGCTACACCTTC	CASSHRQGNGYTF	TRBD1	.	TRBJ1-2	TRBV12-3/TRBV12-4